This TCR beta chain is from a study of regulatory T cells in long-lasting Graves disease. Building of the TCR beta libraries involved iRepertoire HTBI primers and Arm-PCR of CDR3 regions. In TCRdb, the multiplex PCR reads were re-called with MiXCR into one record per CDR3 protein. The table lists about 210,000 distinct CDR3 sequences, less than 20% of them singletons. In its sample, this clonotype was seen a few times. As for time point: newly diagnosed GD, antithyroid drugs for less than 3 months. PBMC-extracted RNA yielded the TCR library. These same data were also listed under a study on T cells in Graves' hyperthyroidism and ophthalmopathy. That paper states: Exclusion of patients followed from uncontrolled infection, other autoimmune disease, pregnancy or lactation. An initial round of RT-PCR targeting the TCR CDR3 relied on the HTBI primer set.

This receptor was identified in a young woman with Graves disease. This specimen consisted of peripheral blood mononuclear cells (PBMCs), obtained at new diagnosis, from a patient treated with antithyroid drugs.

The CDR3 loop is CSARVDRDEYGYTF. The CDR3 DNA follows: TGCAGTGCTAGAGTTGACAGGGATGAATATGGCTACACCTTC. The V gene is TRBV20-1, the J gene TRBJ1-2, with 7 bases identical to TRBD1. J was trimmed by 5 bases and V by 1 base; bases with no gene match: 7. CDR1 is DFQATT and CDR2 is SNEGSKA in the germline V gene (reference sequence). This CDR3 is 14 amino acids long.